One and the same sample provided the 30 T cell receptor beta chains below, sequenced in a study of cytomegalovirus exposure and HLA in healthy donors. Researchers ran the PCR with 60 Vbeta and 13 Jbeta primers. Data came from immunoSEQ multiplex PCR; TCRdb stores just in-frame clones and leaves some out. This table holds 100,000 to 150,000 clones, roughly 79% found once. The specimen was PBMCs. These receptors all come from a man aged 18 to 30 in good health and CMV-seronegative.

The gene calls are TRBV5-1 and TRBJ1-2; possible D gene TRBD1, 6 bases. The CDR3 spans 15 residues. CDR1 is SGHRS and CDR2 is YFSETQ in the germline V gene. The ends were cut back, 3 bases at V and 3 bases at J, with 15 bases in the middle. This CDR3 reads CASSWTRGGDYGYTF. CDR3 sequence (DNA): TGCGCCAGCAGCTGGACCCGGGGGGGCGACTATGGCTACACCTTC.

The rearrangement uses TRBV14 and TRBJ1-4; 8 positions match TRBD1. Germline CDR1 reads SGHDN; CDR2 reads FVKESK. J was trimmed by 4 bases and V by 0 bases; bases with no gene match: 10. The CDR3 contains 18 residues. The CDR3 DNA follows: TGTGCCAGCAGCCAAGATCCGTGGGGACAGGAATATAATGAAAAACTGTTTTTT. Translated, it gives CASSQDPWGQEYNEKLFF.

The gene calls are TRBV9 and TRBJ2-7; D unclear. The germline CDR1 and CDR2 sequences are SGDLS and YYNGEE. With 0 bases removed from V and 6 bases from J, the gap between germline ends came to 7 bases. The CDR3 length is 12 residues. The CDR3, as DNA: TGTGCCAGCAGCGTAGCTGGCAGCGAGCAGTACTTC. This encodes CASSVAGSEQYF.

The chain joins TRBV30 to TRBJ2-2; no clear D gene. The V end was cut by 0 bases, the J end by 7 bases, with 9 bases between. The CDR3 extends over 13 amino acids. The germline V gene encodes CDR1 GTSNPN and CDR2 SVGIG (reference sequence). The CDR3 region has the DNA TGTGCCTGGAGTGTACGTCTAGGCGGGGAGCTGTTTTTT. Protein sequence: CAWSVRLGGELFF.

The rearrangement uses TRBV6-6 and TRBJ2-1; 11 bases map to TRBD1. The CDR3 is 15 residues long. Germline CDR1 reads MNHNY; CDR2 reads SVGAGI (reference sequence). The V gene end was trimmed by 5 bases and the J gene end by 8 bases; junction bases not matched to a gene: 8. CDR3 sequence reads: CASSIGTGGTHEQFF. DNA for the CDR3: TGTGCCAGCAGTATCGGGACAGGGGGTACGCATGAGCAGTTCTTC.

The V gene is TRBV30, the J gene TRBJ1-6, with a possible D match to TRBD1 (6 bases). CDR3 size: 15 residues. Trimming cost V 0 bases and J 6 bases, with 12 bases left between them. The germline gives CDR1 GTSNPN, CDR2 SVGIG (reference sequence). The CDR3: CAWSVPDSRNSPLHF. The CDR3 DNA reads TGTGCCTGGAGTGTACCGGACAGCCGTAATTCACCCCTCCACTTT.

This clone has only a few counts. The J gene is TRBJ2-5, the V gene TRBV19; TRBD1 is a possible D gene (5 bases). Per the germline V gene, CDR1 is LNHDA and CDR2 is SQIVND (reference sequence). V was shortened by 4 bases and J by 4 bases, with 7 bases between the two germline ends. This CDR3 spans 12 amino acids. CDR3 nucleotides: TGTGCCAGTAGTACAGGGCCAGAGACCCAGTACTTC. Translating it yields CASSTGPETQYF.

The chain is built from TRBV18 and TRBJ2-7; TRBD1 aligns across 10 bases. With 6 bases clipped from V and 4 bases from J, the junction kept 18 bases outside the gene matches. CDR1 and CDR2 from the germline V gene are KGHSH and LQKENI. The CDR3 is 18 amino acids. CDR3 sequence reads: CASSRYTPGQGMGYEQYF. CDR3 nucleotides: TGTGCCAGCTCGCGCTATACCCCGGGACAGGGGATGGGATACGAGCAGTACTTC.

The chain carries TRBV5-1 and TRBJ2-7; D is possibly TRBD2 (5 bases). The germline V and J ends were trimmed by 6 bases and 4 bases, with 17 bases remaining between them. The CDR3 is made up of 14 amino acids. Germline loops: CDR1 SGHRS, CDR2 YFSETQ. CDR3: CASTPTINHYEQYF. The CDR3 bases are TGCGCCAGCACCCCGACTATAAACCATTACGAGCAGTACTTC.

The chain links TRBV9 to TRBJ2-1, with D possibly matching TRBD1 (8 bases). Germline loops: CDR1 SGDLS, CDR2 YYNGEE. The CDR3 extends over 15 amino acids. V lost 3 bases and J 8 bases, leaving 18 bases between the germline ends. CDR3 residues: CASSEGGTGTYEQFF. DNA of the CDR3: TGTGCCAGCAGCGAGGGGGGGACAGGTACATATGAGCAGTTCTTC.

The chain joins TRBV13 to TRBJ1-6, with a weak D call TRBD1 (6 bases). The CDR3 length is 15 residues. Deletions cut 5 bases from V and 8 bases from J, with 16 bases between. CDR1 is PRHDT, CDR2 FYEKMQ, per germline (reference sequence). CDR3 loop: CASSQRTEVDSPLHF. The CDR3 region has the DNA TGTGCCAGCAGCCAACGGACAGAAGTGGATTCACCCCTCCACTTT.

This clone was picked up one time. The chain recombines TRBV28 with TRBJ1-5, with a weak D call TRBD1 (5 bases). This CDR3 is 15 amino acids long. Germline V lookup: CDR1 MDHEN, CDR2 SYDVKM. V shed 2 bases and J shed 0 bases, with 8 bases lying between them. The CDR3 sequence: CASSLDSYSNQPQHF. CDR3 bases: TGTGCCAGCAGTTTAGACAGTTATAGCAATCAGCCCCAGCATTTT.

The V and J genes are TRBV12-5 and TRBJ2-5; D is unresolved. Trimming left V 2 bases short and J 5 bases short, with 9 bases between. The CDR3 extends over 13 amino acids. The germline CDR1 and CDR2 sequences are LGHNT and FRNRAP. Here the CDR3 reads CASGLPPGETQYF. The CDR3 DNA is TGTGCTAGTGGTTTGCCCCCCGGGGAGACCCAGTACTTC.

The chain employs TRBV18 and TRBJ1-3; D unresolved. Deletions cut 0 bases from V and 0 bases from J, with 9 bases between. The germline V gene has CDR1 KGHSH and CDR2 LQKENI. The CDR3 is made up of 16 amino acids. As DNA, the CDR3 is TGTGCCAGCTCACCACCGGGGAGGAACTCTGGAAACACCATATATTTT. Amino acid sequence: CASSPPGRNSGNTIYF.

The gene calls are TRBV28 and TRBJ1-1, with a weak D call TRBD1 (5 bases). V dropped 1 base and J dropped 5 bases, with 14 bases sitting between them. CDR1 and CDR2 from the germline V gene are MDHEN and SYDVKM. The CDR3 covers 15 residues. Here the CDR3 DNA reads TGTGCCAGCAGTTTATCTCGGCAGGGCTCAACTGAAGCTTTCTTT. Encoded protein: CASSLSRQGSTEAFF.

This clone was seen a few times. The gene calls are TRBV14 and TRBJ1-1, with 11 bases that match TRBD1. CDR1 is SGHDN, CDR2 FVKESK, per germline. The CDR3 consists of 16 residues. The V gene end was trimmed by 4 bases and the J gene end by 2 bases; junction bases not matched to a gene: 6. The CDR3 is CASSLGQGAFNTEAFF. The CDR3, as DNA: TGTGCCAGCAGCCTAGGACAGGGGGCCTTCAACACTGAAGCTTTCTTT.

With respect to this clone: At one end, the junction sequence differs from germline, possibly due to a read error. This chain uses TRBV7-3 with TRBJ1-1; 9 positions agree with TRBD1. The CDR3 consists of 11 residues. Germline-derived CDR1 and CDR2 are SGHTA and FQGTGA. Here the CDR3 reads CASRSGQGQTF. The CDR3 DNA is TGTGCCAGCAGAAGTGGACAGGGGCAAACCTTT.

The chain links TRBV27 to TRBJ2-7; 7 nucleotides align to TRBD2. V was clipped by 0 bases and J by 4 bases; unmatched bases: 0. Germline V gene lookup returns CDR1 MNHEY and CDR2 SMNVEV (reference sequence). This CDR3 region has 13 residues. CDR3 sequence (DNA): TGTGCCAGCAGTTTATCGGGGGGGTACGAGCAGTACTTC. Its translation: CASSLSGGYEQYF.

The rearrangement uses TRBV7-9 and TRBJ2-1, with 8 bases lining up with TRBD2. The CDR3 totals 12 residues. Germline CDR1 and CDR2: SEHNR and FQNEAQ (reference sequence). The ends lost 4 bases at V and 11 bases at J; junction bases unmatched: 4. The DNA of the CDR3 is TGTGCCAGCAGCTCGGCGGGGGGCCAGCAGTTCTTC. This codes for CASSSAGGQQFF. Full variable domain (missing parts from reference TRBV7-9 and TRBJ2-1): DTGVSQNPRHKITKRGQNVTFRCDPISEHNRLYWYRQTLGQGPEFLTYFQNEAQLEKSRLLSDRFSAERPKGSFSTLEIQRTEQGDSAMYLCASSSAGGQQFFGPGTRLTVL.

For the CDR3, the DNA is TGTGCCAGCAGCTCGTTGGAGGATCGGGAGACCCAGTACTTC. Protein: CASSSLEDRETQYF. This chain connects TRBV7-9 to TRBJ2-5; a weak D match, TRBD2 (5 bases). Trimming cost V 4 bases and J 5 bases, with 14 bases left between them. This CDR3 comprises 14 residues. CDR1 is SEHNR and CDR2 is FQNEAQ in the germline V gene (reference sequence).

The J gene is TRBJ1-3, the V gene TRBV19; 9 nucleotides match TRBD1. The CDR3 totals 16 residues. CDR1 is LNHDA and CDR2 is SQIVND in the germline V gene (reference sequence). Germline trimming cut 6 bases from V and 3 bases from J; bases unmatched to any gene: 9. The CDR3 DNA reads TGTGCCAGTAGCCGGACAGGGGTAACTCGTGGAAACACCATATATTTT. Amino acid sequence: CASSRTGVTRGNTIYF.

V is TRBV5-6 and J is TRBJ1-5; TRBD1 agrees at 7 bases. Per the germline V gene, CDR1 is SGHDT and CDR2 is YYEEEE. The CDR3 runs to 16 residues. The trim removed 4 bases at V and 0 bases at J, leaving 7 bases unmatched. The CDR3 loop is CASSPQGQYSNQPQHF. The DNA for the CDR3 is TGTGCCAGCAGCCCTCAGGGACAGTATAGCAATCAGCCCCAGCATTTT.

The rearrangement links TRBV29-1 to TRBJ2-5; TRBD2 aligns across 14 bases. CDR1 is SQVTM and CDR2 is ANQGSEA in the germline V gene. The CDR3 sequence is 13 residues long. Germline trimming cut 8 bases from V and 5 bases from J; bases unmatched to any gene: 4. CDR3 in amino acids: CSYGTSGGETQYF. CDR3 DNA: TGCAGCTACGGGACTAGCGGGGGTGAGACCCAGTACTTC.

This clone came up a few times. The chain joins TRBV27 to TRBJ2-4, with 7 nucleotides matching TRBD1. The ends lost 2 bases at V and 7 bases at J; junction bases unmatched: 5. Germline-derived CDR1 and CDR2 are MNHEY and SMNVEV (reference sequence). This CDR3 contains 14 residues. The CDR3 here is CASSLVGQWNIQYF. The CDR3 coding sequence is TGTGCCAGCAGTTTAGTGGGACAGTGGAACATTCAGTACTTC.

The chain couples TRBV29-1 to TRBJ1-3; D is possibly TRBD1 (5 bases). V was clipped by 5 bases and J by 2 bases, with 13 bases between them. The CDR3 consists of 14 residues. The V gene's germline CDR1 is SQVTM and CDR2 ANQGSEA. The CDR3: CSVRPGVAGNTIYF. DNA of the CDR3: TGCAGCGTTAGGCCGGGGGTGGCTGGAAACACCATATATTTT.

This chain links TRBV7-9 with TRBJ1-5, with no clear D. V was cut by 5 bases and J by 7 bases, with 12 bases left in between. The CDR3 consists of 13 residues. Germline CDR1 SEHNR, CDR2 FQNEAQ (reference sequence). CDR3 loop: CASSLLSGQPQHF. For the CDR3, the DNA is TGTGCCAGCAGCCTGCTCAGCGGACAGCCCCAGCATTTT.

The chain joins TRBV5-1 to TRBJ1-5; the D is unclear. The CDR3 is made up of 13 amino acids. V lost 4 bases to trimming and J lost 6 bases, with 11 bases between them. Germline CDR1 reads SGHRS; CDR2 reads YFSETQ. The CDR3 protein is CASSLSLGQPQHF. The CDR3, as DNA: TGCGCCAGCAGCCTATCCCTTGGTCAGCCCCAGCATTTT.

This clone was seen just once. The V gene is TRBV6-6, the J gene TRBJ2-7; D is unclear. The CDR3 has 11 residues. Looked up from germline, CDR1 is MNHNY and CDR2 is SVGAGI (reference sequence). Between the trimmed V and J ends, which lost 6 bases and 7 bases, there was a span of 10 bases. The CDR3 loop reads CASSQVGEQYF. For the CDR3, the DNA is TGTGCCAGCAGCCAAGTCGGGGAGCAGTACTTC.

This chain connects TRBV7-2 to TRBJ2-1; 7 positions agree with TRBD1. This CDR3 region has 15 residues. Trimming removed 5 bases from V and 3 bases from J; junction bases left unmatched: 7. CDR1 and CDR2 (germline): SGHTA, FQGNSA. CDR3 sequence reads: CASSNPGQNYNEQFF. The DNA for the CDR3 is TGTGCCAGCAGCAACCCGGGACAGAACTACAATGAGCAGTTCTTC.

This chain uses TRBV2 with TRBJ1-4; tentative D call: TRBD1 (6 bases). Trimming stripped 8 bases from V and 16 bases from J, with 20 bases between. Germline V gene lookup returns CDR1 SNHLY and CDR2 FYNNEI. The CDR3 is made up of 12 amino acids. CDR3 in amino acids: CASDAEGGDQFF. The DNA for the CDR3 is TGTGCCAGCGACGCAGAAGGGGGGGATCAGTTTTTT.